This T cell receptor beta chain derives from a study of identical twins. Template switching created a universal primer site, and the cDNA included unique molecular identifiers. Each CDR3 protein is one row after TCRdb ran MiXCR on the 5' RACE reads. The table includes about 240,000 distinct CDR3 sequences, about 10% detected once. At least ten counts were recorded for this clonotype. Its antigen remains unknown. The CDR3 loop spans 15 amino acids. The germline V and J ends were trimmed by 5 bases and 12 bases, with 23 bases remaining between them. In germline, CDR1 is SGHVS, CDR2 FNYEAQ. The study, taken as a whole, reports: Whereas memory repertoires showed no such difference, abundant cord blood beta clonotypes carried fewer insertions. Invariant MAIT and iNKT cells are populations that could partly confound zero-insertion analyses.

Source material: memory T cells sorted from blood. The receptor's source is a middle-aged man in good health. The rearrangement uses TRBV7-6 and TRBJ2-1; possibly TRBD2 for D (5 bases). The CDR3 coding sequence is TGTGCCAGCAGCCCACTCCCTGCTAGCCAACGAGGGCAGTTCTTC. Its translation: CASSPLPASQRGQFF.